This T cell receptor beta chain was sequenced in a study of blood T cells in healthy people across ages. Whole-study findings and limits: The study regarded diversity estimates from one million T cells as underestimates. Per-million-T-cell TCR beta diversity fell roughly linearly with age. Conclusively comparing naive with antigen-experienced cells was impossible with unsorted PBMCs.

This clonotype was counted many times. Its antigen remains unidentified. Through a sample-barcoded 5' primer and a J-beta primer mix, a second PCR was run for roughly 6 to 12 cycles. TCRdb re-derived calls from the 5' RACE reads in MiXCR, one entry per CDR3 protein. Of about 810,000 distinct CDR3 sequences in the sample, around 36% were seen once. Collection of roughly 10 milliliters of peripheral blood was performed for each donor. The CDR3 runs 16 residues. Germline V gene sequence: CDR1 LGHNA, CDR2 YNFKEQ. V dropped 0 bases and J dropped 6 bases, with 15 bases sitting between them. The source of this sequence is a man younger than 35 in good health. The chain links TRBV4-2 to TRBJ2-1; D call uncertain. What was sequenced was blood. This CDR3 reads CASSQDLEVAGNEQFF. The DNA of the CDR3 is TGTGCCAGCAGCCAAGACCTAGAGGTAGCAGGCAATGAGCAGTTCTTC.